What follows are 13 T cell receptor beta chains derived from one specimen sequenced in a study of PD-1 blockade in classical Hodgkin lymphoma (TCRdb year 2020). Libraries were built with the immunoSEQ multiplex PCR assay. TCRdb re-hosts the immuneACCESS table, in-frame sequences only. Its copies lack some clones; in the studies checked, an unresolved V gene accounts for under half of them, and the cause for the rest is not known. The sample table lists 40,000 to 45,000 clones, 71% of them with a count of one. The ten largest clones represent roughly 3.1% of the sample. Explained via the paper, the time point label denotes: cycle 1 day 1 (C1D1), immediately before nivolumab initiation. Every trial patient had relapsed after autologous stem cell transplantation, and cohorts A, B and C differed in prior brentuximab vedotin exposure. The specimen comprised peripheral blood mononuclear cells (PBMCs), sampled at baseline. The receptor source for this set is a human donor with classical Hodgkin lymphoma.

The gene calls are TRBV10-2 and TRBJ2-1; D might be TRBD1 or TRBD2, each matching 6 bases. The germline CDR1 and CDR2 sequences are WSHSY and SAAADI. This CDR3 comprises 12 residues. The V and J ends lost 8 bases and 7 bases respectively, with 12 bases between them. For the CDR3, the DNA is TGCGCCAGCTCGGGGGCGGGGAATGAGCAGTTCTTC. It yields the protein CASSGAGNEQFF.

This clone was found a few times. The rearrangement uses TRBV13 and TRBJ1-2; no reliable D call. This CDR3 contains 17 residues. Germline V gives CDR1 PRHDT, CDR2 FYEKMQ (reference sequence). The germline V and J ends were trimmed by 1 base and 8 bases, with 23 bases remaining between them. For the CDR3, the DNA is TGTGCCAGCAGCTTAGAGGTGAGGCAGGACGAAGTAAGAGGCTACACCTTC. The encoded protein is CASSLEVRQDEVRGYTF.

This clone has a handful of counts. This chain uses TRBV11-2 with TRBJ2-1; D is ambiguous. The V and J ends lost 2 bases and 0 bases respectively, with 17 bases between them. From germline, CDR1 is SGHAT and CDR2 FQNNGV. The CDR3 contains 18 residues. The CDR3 DNA reads TGTGCCAGCAGCTTAACCATCCAAGGGCCGAGCTCCTACAATGAGCAGTTCTTC. It specifies CASSLTIQGPSSYNEQFF.

This clone appeared once. This chain joins TRBV19 and TRBJ1-6; D not resolved. Between the trimmed V and J ends, which lost 4 bases and 4 bases, there was a span of 14 bases. Germline CDR1 and CDR2: LNHDA and SQIVND (reference sequence). This CDR3 is 16 amino acids long. The CDR3 loop is CASSTRRGSYNSPLHF. CDR3 DNA: TGTGCCAGTAGTACCCGACGGGGAAGTTATAATTCACCCCTCCACTTT.

CDR3 amino acids: CAWRVLGQPQHF. CDR3 nucleotides: TGTGCCTGGAGGGTCTTAGGACAGCCCCAGCATTTT. The rearrangement joins TRBV30 to TRBJ1-5; no reliable D call. The CDR3 is 12 amino acids. CDR1 and CDR2 from the germline V gene are GTSNPN and SVGIG (reference sequence). V was shortened by 3 bases and J by 7 bases, with 10 bases between the two germline ends.

The gene calls are TRBV5-1 and TRBJ2-7; the D is unclear. CDR1 and CDR2 (germline): SGHRS, YFSETQ. The V and J ends lost 4 bases and 5 bases respectively, with 13 bases between them. The CDR3 covers 13 residues. The CDR3 nucleotides are TGCGCCAGCAGCAACGAAAGAGAGGACGAGCAGTACTTC. As protein: CASSNEREDEQYF.

The chain employs TRBV4-3 and TRBJ1-2; the D is unclear. The V and J ends lost 0 bases and 5 bases respectively, with 13 bases between them. The germline CDR1 and CDR2 sequences are LGHNA and YSLEER. This CDR3 has 15 residues. In nucleotides, the CDR3 is TGCGCCAGCAGCCAAGATAGGAGCAGCTCTTATGGCTACACCTTC. It is translated as CASSQDRSSSYGYTF.

The chain employs TRBV6-5 and TRBJ1-1; D call uncertain. V was clipped by 8 bases and J by 2 bases, with 12 bases between them. The CDR3 loop spans 13 amino acids. Germline loops: CDR1 MNHEY, CDR2 SVGAGI. CDR3 sequence: CASGFRRNTEAFF. The CDR3 DNA reads as TGTGCCAGCGGCTTTCGAAGAAACACTGAAGCTTTCTTT.

The chain joins TRBV7-2 to TRBJ1-1, with D uncertain. With 4 bases removed from V and 6 bases from J, the gap between germline ends came to 15 bases. The CDR3 extends over 14 amino acids. Germline loops: CDR1 SGHTA, CDR2 FQGNSA. Written as DNA, the CDR3 is TGTGCCAGCAGCTCCCCCGATACGCGGGCTGAAGCTTTCTTT. It yields the protein CASSSPDTRAEAFF.

The rearrangement joins TRBV6-5 to TRBJ2-7; TRBD1 aligns across 8 bases. J was trimmed by 6 bases and V by 0 bases; bases with no gene match: 4. The CDR3 contains 14 residues. Germline V gene sequence: CDR1 MNHEY, CDR2 SVGAGI. The CDR3 DNA reads TGTGCCAGCAGTTACTCAACAGGGGGGCTCGAGCAGTACTTC. Its translation is CASSYSTGGLEQYF.

V is TRBV5-4 and J is TRBJ1-4; D gene uncertain. V dropped 0 bases and J dropped 8 bases, with 11 bases sitting between them. The CDR3 covers 14 residues. Germline V CDR1 and CDR2: SGHNT, YYREEE (reference sequence). In DNA, the CDR3 is TGTGCCAGCAGCTTGGAAGGGTGGGGAGAAAAACTGTTTTTT. This gives the protein CASSLEGWGEKLFF.

The rearrangement joins TRBV28 to TRBJ2-1; D gene ambiguous. The ends were cut back, 3 bases at V and 5 bases at J, with 5 bases in the middle. CDR1 is MDHEN and CDR2 is SYDVKM in the germline V gene. The CDR3 runs 12 residues. The CDR3 loop is CASSFDDNEQFF. The CDR3 bases are TGTGCCAGCAGTTTTGACGACAATGAGCAGTTCTTC.

This chain connects TRBV5-1 to TRBJ2-6; no definite D call. Germline V CDR1 and CDR2: SGHRS, YFSETQ. V was shortened by 2 bases and J by 4 bases, with 13 bases between the two germline ends. The CDR3 spans 16 residues. DNA of the CDR3: TGCGCCAGCAGCTTAACGTCGGTCGCGGGGGCCAACGTCCTGACTTTC. Protein: CASSLTSVAGANVLTF.